This T cell receptor beta chain was recovered during a study of blood T cell repertoires in COVID-19. Study as a whole: From the United States, Italy and Spain came samples of acute and convalescent COVID-19. T cells, B-cell-depleted T cells, or PBMCs supplied cDNA or gDNA.

Trimming pared 8 bases from V and 1 base from J, leaving 13 bases between. From germline, CDR1 is LGHDT and CDR2 YNNKEL (reference sequence). The CDR3 is 14 residues long. Clones were read by immunoSEQ multiplex PCR, and TCRdb kept only the in-frame ones, dropping some. The table has tens of thousands of clones, 82% seen once; the top ten hold 0.95% to 1.5%. This TCR was sampled from a woman of 80 years or more with acute or convalescent COVID-19. The J gene is TRBJ2-3, the V gene TRBV3-1 (or the pseudogene TRBV3-2), with a weak D call TRBD2 (7 bases). Sequencing used peripheral blood. CDR3 nucleotides: TGTGCCAGCTCAAAGGGGGGGGGCACAGATACGCAGTATTTT. Protein: CASSKGGGTDTQYF.